A selection of T cell receptor beta chains follows, all from one sample in a study of T cell changes during pregnancy in multiple sclerosis. The method was immunoSEQ multiplex PCR; TCRdb's version includes in-frame clones alone and lacks a portion of them. The profile covers over 45,000 clones, with 85% to 95% appearing a single time and 2.6% taken by the ten largest. The sequences come from CD8+ T cells from peripheral blood mononuclear cells, collected in the third trimester of pregnancy. These receptor sequences come from a female donor with multiple sclerosis, enrolled in a pregnancy study. CDR3s include the opening cysteine and the closing phenylalanine or tryptophan. The D gene is left open where the match is weak. A row's size may be missing; if present it is once, few, many or a size class.

TRBJ1-1,NA,NA,TRBV7-9,CASSLSTGHTEAFF,TGTGCCAGCAGCTTAAGTACAGGACACACTGAAGCTTTCTTT
TRBJ1-5,NA,TRBD1,TRBV5-1,CAIGQGEDSNQPQHF,TGCGCCATCGGACAGGGCGAGGATAGCAATCAGCCCCAGCATTTT
TRBJ2-7,NA,NA,TRBV4-3,CASSRLRERGGHEQYF,TGCGCCAGCAGCCGGTTAAGAGAGAGGGGGGGCCACGAGCAGTACTTC
TRBJ2-1,once,TRBD1,TRBV29-1,CSVEGLGQVGTYYNEQFF,TGCAGCGTTGAAGGGTTAGGACAGGTTGGAACTTACTACAATGAGCAGTTCTTC
TRBJ2-7,NA,NA,TRBV5-1,CASSLSWQENSYEQYF,TGCGCCAGCAGCTTGTCCTGGCAGGAAAACTCCTACGAGCAGTACTTC
TRBJ2-7,NA,TRBD2,TRBV4-2,CASSQSSGAYEQYF,TGTGCCAGCAGCCAGTCTAGCGGGGCCTACGAGCAGTACTTC
TRBJ2-6,NA,TRBD1,TRBV4-1,CASSQTPGQGLAGANVLTF,TGCGCCAGCAGCCAAACACCGGGACAGGGTCTGGCTGGGGCCAACGTCCTGACTTTC
TRBJ2-7,NA,TRBD1,TRBV7-9,CASSGGTGGSYEQYF,TGTGCCAGCAGCGGAGGGACAGGGGGCTCCTACGAGCAGTACTTC
TRBJ2-7,NA,TRBD1,TRBV27,CASSHTEDRYEQYF,TGTGCCAGCAGTCACACCGAGGACAGGTACGAGCAGTACTTC
TRBJ2-7,NA,TRBD1,TRBV7-8,CASSLGQGGYEQYF,TGTGCCAGCAGCTTGGGACAGGGAGGGTACGAGCAGTACTTC
TRBJ2-2,NA,NA,TRBV7-9,CASSLGGSGGNTGELFF,TGTGCCAGCAGCTTAGGGGGTAGCGGAGGGAACACCGGGGAGCTGTTTTTT
TRBJ1-1,NA,NA,TRBV28,CASSTQTEAFF,TGTGCCAGCAGTACTCAAACTGAAGCTTTCTTT
TRBJ1-2,few,NA,TRBV13,CASSSTPQGQDYGYTF,TGTGCCAGCAGCTCAACTCCTCAGGGGCAGGACTATGGCTACACCTTC
TRBJ1-4,NA,TRBD1,TRBV25-1,CASSPGQGYEKLFF,TGTGCCAGCAGCCCGGGACAGGGCTATGAAAAACTGTTTTTT
TRBJ2-1,NA,NA,TRBV19,CASSIDFSSSYNEQFF,TGTGCCAGTAGTATAGATTTCTCCAGCTCCTACAATGAGCAGTTCTTC
TRBJ2-5,NA,TRBD2,TRBV27,CASSLGSGGTQYF,TGTGCCAGCAGTTTAGGGAGCGGGGGGACCCAGTACTTC
TRBJ2-6,NA,TRBD1,TRBV11-2,CASSFPGGIAGANVLTF,TGTGCCAGCAGCTTCCCAGGGGGCATTGCTGGGGCCAACGTCCTGACTTTC
TRBJ2-3,NA,NA,TRBV29-1,CSVEMYGGSDTQYF,TGCAGCGTTGAAATGTATGGCGGGTCAGATACGCAGTATTTT
TRBJ2-1,NA,TRBD1,TRBV5-1,CASTPSGTGVNEQFF,TGCGCCAGCACCCCCTCCGGGACAGGGGTTAATGAGCAGTTCTTC
TRBJ2-5,NA,TRBD2,TRBV7-3,CASSLTGLAERGETQYF,TGTGCCAGCAGCCTAACGGGACTAGCGGAGCGGGGGGAGACCCAGTACTTC
TRBJ2-1,NA,TRBD2,TRBV30,CAWSVLRLAGPTNEQFF,TGTGCCTGGAGTGTACTTCGACTAGCGGGACCCACCAATGAGCAGTTCTTC
TRBJ2-1,NA,NA,TRBV4-1,CASSEVGPPNEQFF,TGCGCCAGCAGCGAAGTGGGGCCTCCCAATGAGCAGTTCTTC
TRBJ2-1,NA,NA,TRBV9,CASSGTTRGAHNEQFF,TGTGCCAGCAGCGGGACTACAAGAGGGGCCCACAATGAGCAGTTCTTC
TRBJ1-2,NA,NA,TRBV9,CASSVGRSLYGYTF,TGTGCCAGCAGCGTAGGTCGGTCCCTCTATGGCTACACCTTC
TRBJ2-7,NA,NA,TRBV27,CASSLTDSYDIEQYF,TGTGCCAGCAGTCTTACAGATTCTTACGATATAGAGCAGTACTTC
TRBJ1-2,NA,TRBD1,TRBV29-1,CSGTTPGQEDGYTF,TGCAGCGGAACCACTCCGGGACAGGAGGATGGCTACACCTTC
TRBJ1-1,NA,NA,TRBV5-8,CASSLVLQGNTEAFF,TGTGCCAGCAGCTTGGTTTTGCAGGGCAACACTGAAGCTTTCTTT
TRBJ2-3,NA,NA,TRBV5-6,CASGRQLAMGKDTQYF,TGTGCCAGCGGGCGCCAACTAGCTATGGGGAAAGATACGCAGTATTTT
TRBJ1-2,few,NA,TRBV5-1,CASSLGTAYGYTF,TGCGCCAGCAGCTTGGGGACAGCCTATGGCTACACCTTC
TRBJ2-6,NA,NA,TRBV6-4,CASSDTGRLSGANVLTF,TGTGCCAGCAGTGACACAGGACGGCTCTCTGGGGCCAACGTCCTGACTTTC
TRBJ2-7,NA,TRBD2,TRBV13,CASSLGGSAYEQYF,TGTGCCAGCAGCCTGGGCGGGAGCGCCTACGAGCAGTACTTC
TRBJ2-5,NA,TRBD2,TRBV5-1,CASSLGLAQETQYF,TGCGCCAGCAGCTTGGGACTAGCGCAAGAGACCCAGTACTTC
TRBJ2-2,once,NA,TRBV19,CASSIGGAGELFF,TGTGCCAGTAGTATAGGGGGGGCCGGGGAGCTGTTTTTT
TRBJ2-1,NA,NA,TRBV7-7,CASSLNTGLYNEQFF,TGTGCCAGCAGCTTAAACACGGGACTTTACAATGAGCAGTTCTTC
TRBJ1-2,NA,NA,TRBV5-4,CASTPTGANYGYTF,TGTGCCAGCACCCCTACAGGAGCTAACTATGGCTACACCTTC
TRBJ2-1,NA,NA,TRBV5-4,CASSFGGYNEQFF,TGTGCCAGCAGCTTTGGAGGCTACAATGAGCAGTTCTTC
TRBJ2-1,few,TRBD2,TRBV10-3,CAITEGLAGTFSYNEQFF,TGTGCCATCACCGAGGGACTAGCGGGGACTTTCTCCTACAATGAGCAGTTCTTC
TRBJ2-3,NA,TRBD2,TRBV10-3,CAISESGLAGSVGTSTDTQYF,TGTGCCATCAGTGAGTCTGGACTAGCGGGAAGCGTCGGGACTAGCACAGATACGCAGTATTTT
TRBJ2-7,NA,TRBD1,TRBV5-4,CASGDRGRNEQYF,TGTGCCAGCGGGGACAGGGGAAGAAACGAGCAGTACTTC
TRBJ1-1,NA,NA,TRBV5-5,CASSLRGTEAFF,TGTGCCAGCAGCTTAAGGGGAACTGAAGCTTTCTTT
TRBJ1-2,NA,TRBD1,TRBV27,CASSPNRDRGYTF,TGTGCCAGCAGTCCCAACCGGGACAGGGGCTACACCTTC
TRBJ2-1,NA,TRBD2,TRBV5-8,CASRGSGSSYNEQFF,TGTGCCAGCAGGGGTAGCGGGAGCTCCTACAATGAGCAGTTCTTC
TRBJ2-7,NA,NA,TRBV5-1,CASSLEGSSYEQYF,TGCGCCAGCAGCTTGGAGGGGTCATCCTACGAGCAGTACTTC
TRBJ1-5,NA,TRBD1,TRBV15,CATSSSSGGNQPQHF,TGTGCCACCAGCAGTAGCTCAGGGGGAAATCAGCCCCAGCATTTT
TRBJ2-7,NA,TRBD1,TRBV7-9,CASSTDRGYEQYF,TGTGCCAGCAGTACGGACAGGGGCTACGAGCAGTACTTC
TRBJ2-1,NA,TRBD2,TRBV7-9,CASSDLAGGRHNEQFF,TGTGCCAGCAGCGACCTAGCGGGAGGGCGCCACAATGAGCAGTTCTTC
TRBJ1-5,NA,NA,TRBV27,CASSLGGGQPQHF,TGTGCCAGCAGTTTAGGGGGGGGTCAGCCCCAGCATTTT
TRBJ1-1,NA,NA,TRBV9,CASSGGAVGRGTEAFF,TGTGCCAGCAGCGGTGGGGCAGTGGGAAGGGGGACTGAAGCTTTCTTT
TRBJ1-3,NA,TRBD1,TRBV5-6,CASSSWDSLYSGNTIYF,TGTGCCAGCAGCTCATGGGACAGCCTTTACTCTGGAAACACCATATATTTT
TRBJ2-1,NA,NA,TRBV6-4,CASSDSERVYNEQFF,TGTGCCAGCAGTGACTCTGAGCGGGTTTACAATGAGCAGTTCTTC
TRBJ1-4,NA,TRBD1,TRBV7-8,CASSLEGQGDEKLFF,TGTGCCAGCAGCTTAGAGGGACAGGGGGATGAAAAACTGTTTTTT
TRBJ2-2,NA,NA,TRBV29-1,CSVESGGELFF,TGCAGCGTCGAGTCCGGCGGGGAGCTGTTTTTT
TRBJ1-4,NA,NA,TRBV6-6,CASSYGQLNEKLFF,TGTGCCAGCAGTTATGGGCAGCTTAATGAAAAACTGTTTTTT
TRBJ2-1,NA,TRBD2,TRBV27,CASSSSLEREGLDEQFF,TGTGCCAGCAGTTCATCTCTCGAGCGGGAGGGCCTCGATGAGCAGTTCTTC